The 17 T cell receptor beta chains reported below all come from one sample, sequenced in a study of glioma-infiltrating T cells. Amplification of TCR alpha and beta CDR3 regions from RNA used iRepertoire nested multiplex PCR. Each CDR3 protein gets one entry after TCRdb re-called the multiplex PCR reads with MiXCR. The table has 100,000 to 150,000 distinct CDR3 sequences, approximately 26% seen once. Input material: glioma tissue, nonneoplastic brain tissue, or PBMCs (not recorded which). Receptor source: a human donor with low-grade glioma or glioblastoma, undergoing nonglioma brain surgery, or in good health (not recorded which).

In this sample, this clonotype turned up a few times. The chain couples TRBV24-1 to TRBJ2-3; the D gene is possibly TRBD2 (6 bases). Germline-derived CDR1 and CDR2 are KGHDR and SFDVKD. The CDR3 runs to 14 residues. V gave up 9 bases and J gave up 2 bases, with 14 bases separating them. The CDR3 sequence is CATQTSGDTDTQYF. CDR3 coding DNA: TGTGCCACCCAGACTAGTGGAGACACAGATACGCAGTATTTT.

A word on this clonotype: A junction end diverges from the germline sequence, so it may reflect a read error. CDR3 bases: TGTGCCGGCAGCTTAGCCGACAGGGGGGGTGAGCAGTTCTTC. This translates into CAGSLADRGGEQFF. The chain links TRBV7-3 to TRBJ2-1, with 9 bases lining up with TRBD1. The CDR3 is 14 residues long. Germline CDR1 is SGHTA and CDR2 is FQGTGA.

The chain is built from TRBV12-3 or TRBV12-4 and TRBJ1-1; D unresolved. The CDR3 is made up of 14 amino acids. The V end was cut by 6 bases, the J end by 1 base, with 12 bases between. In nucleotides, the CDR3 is TGTGCCAGCAGCCGCCTCCTTGGGAACACTGAAGCTTTCTTT. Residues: CASSRLLGNTEAFF.

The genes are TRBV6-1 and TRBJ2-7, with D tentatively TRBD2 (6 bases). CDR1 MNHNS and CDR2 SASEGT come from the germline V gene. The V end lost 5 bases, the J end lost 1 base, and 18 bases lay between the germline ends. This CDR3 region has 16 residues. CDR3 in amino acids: CASSSSSGSSSYEQYV. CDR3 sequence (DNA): TGTGCCAGCAGTTCCTCCAGCGGGTCTAGTTCCTACGAGCAGTACGTC.

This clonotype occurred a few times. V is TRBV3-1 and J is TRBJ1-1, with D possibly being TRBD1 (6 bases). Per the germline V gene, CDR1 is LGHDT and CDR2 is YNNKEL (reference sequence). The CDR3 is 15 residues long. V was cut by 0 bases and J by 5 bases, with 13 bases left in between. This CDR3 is CASSQESGALTEAFF. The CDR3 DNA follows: TGTGCCAGCAGCCAAGAGTCGGGGGCGCTTACTGAAGCTTTCTTT.

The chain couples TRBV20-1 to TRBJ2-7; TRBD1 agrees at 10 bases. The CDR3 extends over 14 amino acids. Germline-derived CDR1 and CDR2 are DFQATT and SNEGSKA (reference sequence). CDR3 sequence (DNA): TGCGGTGCTAGGGGACAGGGGTTATCCTACGAGCAGTACGTC. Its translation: CGARGQGLSYEQYV.

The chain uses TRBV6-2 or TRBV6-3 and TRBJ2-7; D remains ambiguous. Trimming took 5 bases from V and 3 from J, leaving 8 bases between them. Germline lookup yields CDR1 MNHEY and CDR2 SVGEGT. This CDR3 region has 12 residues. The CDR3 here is CASSSDRYEQYV. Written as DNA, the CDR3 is TGTGCCAGCAGTAGCGATCGCTACGAGCAGTACGTC.

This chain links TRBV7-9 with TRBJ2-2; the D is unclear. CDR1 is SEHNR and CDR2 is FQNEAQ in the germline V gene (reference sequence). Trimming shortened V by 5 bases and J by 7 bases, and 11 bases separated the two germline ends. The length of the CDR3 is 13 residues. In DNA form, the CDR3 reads TGTGCCAGCAGCCCTGGATGGAACGGGGAGCTGTTTTTT. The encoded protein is CASSPGWNGELFF.

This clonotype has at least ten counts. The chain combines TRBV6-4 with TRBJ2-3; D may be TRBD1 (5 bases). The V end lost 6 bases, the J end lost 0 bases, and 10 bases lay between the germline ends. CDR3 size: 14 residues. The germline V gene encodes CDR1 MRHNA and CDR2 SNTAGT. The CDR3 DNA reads TGTGCCAGCAGCCCGACAGCCAGCACAGATACGCAGTATTTT. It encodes CASSPTASTDTQYF.

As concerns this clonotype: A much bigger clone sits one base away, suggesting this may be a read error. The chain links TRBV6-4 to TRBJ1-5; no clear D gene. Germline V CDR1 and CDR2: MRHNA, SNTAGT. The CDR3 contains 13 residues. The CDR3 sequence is CASSEDSNQPKHF. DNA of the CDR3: TGTGCCAGCAGTGAAGATAGCAATCAGCCCAAGCATTTT.

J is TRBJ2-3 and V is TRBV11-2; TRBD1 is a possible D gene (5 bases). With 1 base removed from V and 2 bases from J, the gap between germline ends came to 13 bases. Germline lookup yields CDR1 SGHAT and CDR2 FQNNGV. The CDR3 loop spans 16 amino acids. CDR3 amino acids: CASSLVTRANTDTQYF. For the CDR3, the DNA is TGTGCCAGCAGCTTAGTGACCAGGGCCAACACAGATACGCAGTATTTT.

This CDR3 reads CASKTSGNTIYF. The CDR3 DNA follows: TGTGCCAGCAAGACCTCTGGAAACACCATATATTTT. The chain employs TRBV6-1 and TRBJ1-3; D is uncertain. The V gene lost 7 bases and the J gene lost 0 bases, with 4 bases spanning the gap. The CDR3 sequence is 12 residues long. Germline CDR1 is MNHNS and CDR2 is SASEGT.

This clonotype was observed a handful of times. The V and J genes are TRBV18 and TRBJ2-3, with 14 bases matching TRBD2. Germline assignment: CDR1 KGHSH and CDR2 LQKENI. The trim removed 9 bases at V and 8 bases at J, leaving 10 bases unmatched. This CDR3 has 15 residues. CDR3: CASGTSGGAVGTQYF. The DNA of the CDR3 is TGTGCCAGTGGGACTAGCGGGGGAGCCGTGGGTACGCAGTATTTT. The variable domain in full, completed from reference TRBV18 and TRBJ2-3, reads NAGVMQNPRHLVRRRGQEARLRCSPMKGHSHVYWYRQLPEEGLKFMVYLQKENIIDESGMPKERFSAEFPKEGPSILRIQQVVRGDSAAYFCASGTSGGAVGTQYFGPGTRLTVL.

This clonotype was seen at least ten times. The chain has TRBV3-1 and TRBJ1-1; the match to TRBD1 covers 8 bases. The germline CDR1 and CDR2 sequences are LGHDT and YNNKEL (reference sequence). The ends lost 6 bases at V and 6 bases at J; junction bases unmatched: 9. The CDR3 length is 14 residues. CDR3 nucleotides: TGTGCCAGCAGGCCCTTATCGGGACAGGCTGAAGCTTTCTTT. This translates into CASRPLSGQAEAFF.

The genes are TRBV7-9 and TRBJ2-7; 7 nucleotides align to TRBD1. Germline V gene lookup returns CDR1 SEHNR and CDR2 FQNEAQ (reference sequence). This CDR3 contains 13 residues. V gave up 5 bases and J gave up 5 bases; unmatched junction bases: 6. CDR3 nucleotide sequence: TGTGCCAGCAGCCACAGGGGTTGGGACGAGCAGTACGTC. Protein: CASSHRGWDEQYV.

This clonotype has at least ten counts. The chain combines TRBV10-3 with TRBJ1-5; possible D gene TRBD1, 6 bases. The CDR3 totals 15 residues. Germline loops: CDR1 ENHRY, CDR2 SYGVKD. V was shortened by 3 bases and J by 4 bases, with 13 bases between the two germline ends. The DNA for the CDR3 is TGTGCCATCAGTGAATCCGGGGGCGCGAATCAGCCCCAGCATTTT. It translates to CAISESGGANQPQHF.

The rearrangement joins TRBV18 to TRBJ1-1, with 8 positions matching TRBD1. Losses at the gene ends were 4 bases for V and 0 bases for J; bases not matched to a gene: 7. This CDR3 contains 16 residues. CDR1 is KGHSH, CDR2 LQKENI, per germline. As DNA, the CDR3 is TGTGCCAGCTCACTCTCCGGGACAGGTTTGAACACTGAAGCTTTCTTT. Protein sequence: CASSLSGTGLNTEAFF.